Following are 31 T cell receptor beta chains from one sample sequenced in a study of post-analysis software for immune sequencing data. Libraries were made from TCR beta cDNA, and they carried unique molecular identifiers. TCRdb independently ran MiXCR on the PCR reads; one entry per CDR3 protein. The sample yields under 900,000 distinct CDR3 sequences, around 53% seen once. Study results and limitations: Patients used several TRBV segments, including TRBV5-6, TRBV5-1 and TRBV20-1, more often than controls.

Antigen specificity for these receptors is unknown. The material sequenced was blood. These receptor sequences come from a girl under 18 with multiple sclerosis.

The CDR3 DNA reads TGTGCCAGCAGTGTTAGTCCTACACGGGACAGGGGGCGGACCGGGTACTACGAGCAGTACTTC. It encodes CASSVSPTRDRGRTGYYEQYF. The genes are TRBV25-1 and TRBJ2-7; 12 positions agree with TRBD1. The CDR3 covers 21 residues. CDR1 and CDR2 (germline): MGHDK, SYGVNS. V lost 4 bases and J lost 3; bases outside the gene matches: 22.

V and J are TRBV7-2 and TRBJ2-1, with 14 bases fitting TRBD2. The CDR3 totals 16 residues. Germline trimming cut 1 base from V and 9 bases from J; bases unmatched to any gene: 5. CDR1 is SGHTA, CDR2 FQGNSA, per germline. DNA for the CDR3: TGTGCCAGCAGCTTAGTGAGACTAGCGGGAGGGAGTGAGCAGTTCTTC. Amino acids: CASSLVRLAGGSEQFF.

The chain employs TRBV12-3 or TRBV12-4 and TRBJ2-1; 10 positions agree with TRBD2. The CDR3 has 16 amino acids. V gave up 5 bases and J gave up 5 bases; unmatched junction bases: 9. The DNA of the CDR3 is TGTGCCAGCAGTCCGAAAGCGGGGGGGAGGAACAATGAGCAGTTCTTC. This encodes CASSPKAGGRNNEQFF.

The rearrangement uses TRBV6-6 and TRBJ1-2; the match to TRBD1 covers 7 bases. The CDR3 has 12 residues. The germline V gene encodes CDR1 MNHNY and CDR2 SVGAGI (reference sequence). J was trimmed by 7 bases and V by 6 bases; bases with no gene match: 5. The CDR3, as DNA: TGTGCCAGCAGAACGCGGGACAGTGGCTACACCTTC. Protein product: CASRTRDSGYTF.

The gene calls are TRBV24-1 and TRBJ1-5; D is possibly TRBD1 (6 bases). V was clipped by 3 bases and J by 5 bases, with 16 bases between them. Germline CDR1 is KGHDR and CDR2 is SFDVKD. The CDR3 runs 16 residues. CDR3 residues: CATSDNQGKTHQPQHF. The CDR3, as DNA: TGTGCCACCAGTGATAATCAGGGGAAGACACATCAGCCCCAGCATTTT.

This clonotype has only a few counts. The chain recombines TRBV10-2 with TRBJ2-7; D call uncertain. CDR3 length equals 10 residues. Germline V gives CDR1 WSHSY, CDR2 SAAADI. Trimming stripped 3 bases from V and 7 bases from J, with 4 bases between. CDR3 sequence: CASSEFEQYF. As DNA, the CDR3 is TGCGCCAGCAGTGAATTTGAGCAGTACTTC.

The V and J genes are TRBV20-1 and TRBJ2-5; D not resolved. V lost 5 bases to trimming and J lost 7 bases, with 8 bases between them. Germline V gene sequence: CDR1 DFQATT, CDR2 SNEGSKA (reference sequence). CDR3 length: 10 amino acids. The CDR3 nucleotides read TGCAGTGCTGTTAGGTGGACCCAGTACTTC. It yields the protein CSAVRWTQYF.

J is TRBJ1-2 and V is TRBV18; D is unclear. V was pared by 3 bases and J by 5 bases, with 13 bases between. This CDR3 is built from 14 residues. The germline V gene encodes CDR1 KGHSH and CDR2 LQKENI. The CDR3 nucleotides are TGTGCCAGCTCACCGGATGGGCTTCGGTATGGCTACACCTTC. Translated, it gives CASSPDGLRYGYTF.

This clonotype was observed a few times. The chain recombines TRBV20-1 with TRBJ2-1; 8 bases are a match to TRBD1. There are 14 residues in the CDR3. Trimming cost V 2 bases and J 3 bases; bases outside gene matches: 3. From germline, CDR1 is DFQATT and CDR2 SNEGSKA (reference sequence). The CDR3 bases are TGCAGTGCTAGACGGACAGGGAGCTACAATGAGCAGTTCTTC. This sequence encodes CSARRTGSYNEQFF.

The rearrangement links TRBV6-6 to TRBJ1-1, with D uncertain. V was shortened by 2 bases and J by 0 bases, with 4 bases between the two germline ends. Germline V lookup: CDR1 MNHNY, CDR2 SVGAGI (reference sequence). CDR3 length: 13 amino acids. This CDR3 is CASSYPMNTEAFF. CDR3 nucleotides: TGTGCCAGCAGTTACCCCATGAACACTGAAGCTTTCTTT.

This chain joins TRBV12-3 or TRBV12-4 and TRBJ2-1; D is tentatively TRBD1 or TRBD2 (5 bases each). V was clipped by 3 bases and J by 4 bases, with 13 bases between them. The CDR3 spans 15 residues. CDR3 sequence (DNA): TGTGCCAGCAGTTTGGGGGTCGCACCTTACAATGAGCAGTTCTTC. Protein: CASSLGVAPYNEQFF.

In this sample, this clonotype turned up a few times. V is TRBV4-1 and J is TRBJ2-3; D is undetermined. The CDR3 contains 13 residues. V lost 2 bases and J 0 bases, leaving 3 bases between the germline ends. CDR1 is MGHRA, CDR2 YSYEKL, per germline. CDR3 bases: TGCGCCAGCAGCCAACCTAGCACAGATACGCAGTATTTT. Translation: CASSQPSTDTQYF.

The V call is TRBV12-3 or TRBV12-4, the J call TRBJ2-7; D tentatively reads TRBD1 or TRBD2 (5 bases each). Trimming pared 5 bases from V and 2 bases from J, leaving 13 bases between. This CDR3 spans 14 amino acids. The CDR3 loop is CASSGRVGPYEQYF. The CDR3 bases are TGTGCCAGCAGTGGGAGAGTGGGACCCTACGAGCAGTACTTC.

CDR3 nucleotide sequence: TGTGCCAGCAGTGTAACTAGCGCTACAGATACGCAGTATTTT. Protein sequence: CASSVTSATDTQYF. The V gene is TRBV25-1, the J gene TRBJ2-3; the match to TRBD2 covers 7 bases. The germline gives CDR1 MGHDK, CDR2 SYGVNS. With 4 bases clipped from V and 3 bases from J, the junction kept 4 bases outside the gene matches. The CDR3 covers 14 residues. Full variable domain (missing parts from reference TRBV25-1 and TRBJ2-3): EADIYQTPRYLVIGTGKKITLECSQTMGHDKMYWYQQDPGMELHLIHYSYGVNSTEKGDLSSESTVSRIRTEHFPLTLESARPSHTSQYLCASSVTSATDTQYFGPGTRLTVL.

This clonotype has a handful of counts. The V gene is TRBV6-1, the J gene TRBJ1-1, with D tentatively TRBD1 (6 bases). The V and J ends lost 4 bases and 4 bases respectively, with 10 bases between them. Germline values: CDR1 MNHNS, CDR2 SASEGT. This CDR3 spans 13 amino acids. In nucleotides, the CDR3 is TGTGCCAGCAGTGTGGGGGGGCCCACTGAAGCTTTCTTT. Its protein product is CASSVGGPTEAFF.

This clonotype was seen repeatedly, ten times or more. The gene calls are TRBV4-1 and TRBJ2-3; tentatively, D is TRBD2 (6 bases). This CDR3 comprises 16 residues. Trimming removed 0 bases at V and 4 bases at J, with 14 bases between. Germline V gene lookup returns CDR1 MGHRA and CDR2 YSYEKL. CDR3 nucleotide sequence: TGCGCCAGCAGCCAAGATGCCGGGGGAGCGGCAGATACGCAGTATTTT. Its translation is CASSQDAGGAADTQYF.

This clonotype showed up just a few times. The chain joins TRBV29-1 to TRBJ2-7, with TRBD1 matching 9 bases. Germline V CDR1 and CDR2: SQVTM, ANQGSEA. Losses at the gene ends were 6 bases for V and 9 bases for J; bases not matched to a gene: 12. The CDR3 runs 13 residues. CDR3 in DNA: TGCAGCGTCCCGGGACAGGGCCTATATGGGCAGTACTTC. This sequence encodes CSVPGQGLYGQYF.

The gene calls are TRBV20-1 and TRBJ2-4, with TRBD1 identical over 7 bases. The V segment lost 1 base and the J segment 4 bases; nucleotides outside the gene matches: 7. CDR1 and CDR2 (germline): DFQATT, SNEGSKA (reference sequence). CDR3 length equals 15 residues. The DNA for the CDR3 is TGCAGTGCTAGAGTTCAGGGGGTTGCGAAAAACATTCAGTACTTC. Encoded protein: CSARVQGVAKNIQYF.

The gene calls are TRBV12-5 and TRBJ2-5; no firm D call. This CDR3 has 17 amino acids. The germline V gene has CDR1 LGHNT and CDR2 FRNRAP. V was trimmed by 0 bases and J by 1 base, leaving 15 bases between them. CDR3 region: CASGLVERGYPQETQYF. In DNA, the CDR3 is TGTGCTAGTGGTTTGGTGGAACGTGGATACCCCCAAGAGACCCAGTACTTC.

This chain links TRBV27 with TRBJ1-2; a possible D gene is TRBD1 (6 bases). V lost 2 bases, J lost 3 bases, and 13 bases lay in between. This CDR3 has 15 amino acids. CDR1 MNHEY and CDR2 SMNVEV come from the germline V gene (reference sequence). The DNA of the CDR3 is TGTGCCAGCAGTTTACGTCCAGGGGCGGACTATGGCTACACCTTC. Translating gives CASSLRPGADYGYTF.

This clonotype was counted many times. CDR3 sequence (DNA): TGCGCCAGCAGGGCTGGGGCCAACGTCCTGACTTTC. This gives the protein CASRAGANVLTF. This chain links TRBV5-1 with TRBJ2-6; D uncertain. Trimming left V 5 bases short and J 2 bases short, with 2 bases between. The CDR3 runs to 12 residues. Germline loops: CDR1 SGHRS, CDR2 YFSETQ.

This clonotype was detected only a few times. The J gene is TRBJ2-5, the V gene TRBV29-1; the D call may be TRBD1 or TRBD2 (5 bases each). From germline, CDR1 is SQVTM and CDR2 ANQGSEA. The CDR3 has 14 residues. V was clipped by 3 bases and J by 2 bases, with 13 bases between them. The CDR3 bases are TGCAGCGTTGAGTTGTCGGGGCGACAAGAGACCCAGTACTTC. This translates into CSVELSGRQETQYF.

In this sample, this clonotype turned up once. The J gene is TRBJ1-1, the V gene TRBV29-1; the D gene is possibly TRBD1 (6 bases). This CDR3 has 13 residues. Trimming removed 6 bases at V and 0 bases at J, with 11 bases between. Per the germline V gene, CDR1 is SQVTM and CDR2 is ANQGSEA. Here the CDR3 reads CSVVDRLNTEAFF. The DNA of the CDR3 is TGCAGCGTGGTGGACAGATTGAACACTGAAGCTTTCTTT.

DNA of the CDR3: TGTGCCAGCAGTTTCCGTCCGGGAAGCACAGATACGCAGTATTTT. Translating gives CASSFRPGSTDTQYF. The V and J genes are TRBV27 and TRBJ2-3, with D perhaps TRBD2 (5 bases). This CDR3 is 15 amino acids long. The germline gives CDR1 MNHEY, CDR2 SMNVEV (reference sequence). The V and J ends lost 3 bases and 0 bases respectively, with 10 bases between them.

The chain has TRBV12-3 or TRBV12-4 and TRBJ1-2, with a possible D match to TRBD1 (6 bases). The CDR3 length is 13 residues. The V and J ends lost 3 bases and 11 bases respectively, with 16 bases between them. The CDR3, as DNA: TGTGCCAGCAGTTTCACAGGGTGGGAAGGTTACACCTTC. Protein sequence: CASSFTGWEGYTF.

This chain uses TRBV10-3 with TRBJ2-5; 7 bases align to TRBD1. V gave up 2 bases and J gave up 5 bases; unmatched junction bases: 8. Germline CDR1 and CDR2: ENHRY and SYGVKD. The CDR3 covers 15 residues. Here the CDR3 DNA reads TGTGCCATCAGTGAGAACAGGGGTATAGGGGAGACCCAGTACTTC. It encodes CAISENRGIGETQYF.

This clonotype has more than one count but fewer than ten. This chain uses TRBV3-1 with TRBJ2-1; D gene unclear. The germline gives CDR1 LGHDT, CDR2 YNNKEL (reference sequence). V was clipped by 3 bases and J by 4 bases, with 19 bases between them. CDR3 length: 17 amino acids. CDR3 sequence: CASSQPGRLRRYNEQFF. DNA of the CDR3: TGTGCCAGCAGCCAGCCCGGCCGGTTGCGGCGGTACAATGAGCAGTTCTTC.

This clonotype showed up just a few times. The chain employs TRBV20-1 and TRBJ2-5; D perhaps matches TRBD2 (5 bases). The germline V gene encodes CDR1 DFQATT and CDR2 SNEGSKA (reference sequence). The CDR3 runs 13 residues. V lost 1 base and J 2 bases, leaving 8 bases between the germline ends. Here the CDR3 reads CSARGGKQETQYF. The CDR3 DNA follows: TGCAGTGCTAGAGGAGGGAAACAAGAGACCCAGTACTTC.

V is TRBV6-4 and J is TRBJ1-5, with 8 bases identical to TRBD1. After removal of 3 bases from V and 7 bases from J, the junction contained 5 bases not matched to a gene. The CDR3 runs 14 residues. CDR1 and CDR2 (germline): MRHNA, SNTAGT. The CDR3 is CASSEQGGKQPQHF. The CDR3 DNA follows: TGTGCCAGCAGTGAACAGGGGGGAAAGCAGCCCCAGCATTTT.

This sequence joins TRBV11-2 and TRBJ2-3; 8 nucleotides match TRBD1. V lost 1 base and J lost 3; bases outside the gene matches: 9. The CDR3 is made up of 17 amino acids. Germline V gene lookup returns CDR1 SGHAT and CDR2 FQNNGV. CDR3 bases: TGTGCCAGCAGCTTAGGCGTGGCAGGGGGCGCAACAGATACGCAGTATTTT. Amino acids: CASSLGVAGGATDTQYF.

This clonotype was seen only a few times. The V and J genes are TRBV7-9 and TRBJ2-7; D gene ambiguous. Looked up from germline, CDR1 is SEHNR and CDR2 is FQNEAQ (reference sequence). The CDR3 totals 14 residues. Trimming removed 3 bases from V and 1 base from J, with 10 bases in between. As DNA, the CDR3 is TGTGCCAGCAGCTTCGGTGTCGGTTCCTACGAGCAGTACTTC. This gives the protein CASSFGVGSYEQYF.